These 23 T cell receptor beta chains share one sample of origin, sequenced in a study of CD8 T cells in ankylosing spondylitis. One entry per CDR3 protein, called by TCRdb with MiXCR from the 5' RACE reads. The data hold about 250,000 distinct CDR3 sequences, with roughly 32% observed a single time. The sequenced sample was blood, either unsorted or a sorted T cell fraction (not recorded which). These TCRs come from a male donor with ankylosing spondylitis or in good health (not recorded which).

This chain links TRBV7-2 with TRBJ2-5; D not certain. V was cut by 1 base and J by 1 base, with 13 bases left in between. Germline assignment: CDR1 SGHTA and CDR2 FQGNSA. The CDR3 loop spans 16 amino acids. For the CDR3, the DNA is TGTGCCAGCAGCTTAGAGGGTCCCCGACCCCAAGAGACCCAGTACTTC. Translating gives CASSLEGPRPQETQYF. Full variable domain (remainder filled in from reference TRBV7-2 and TRBJ2-5): GAGVSQSPSNKVTEKGKDVELRCDPISGHTALYWYRQSLGQGLEFLIYFQGNSAPDKSGLPSDRFSAERTGGSVSTLTIQRTQQEDSAVYLCASSLEGPRPQETQYFGPGTRLLVL.

This chain joins TRBV12-3 or TRBV12-4 and TRBJ2-2; D is unclear. Deletions cut 5 bases from V and 8 bases from J, with 12 bases between. The CDR3 consists of 13 residues. This CDR3 is CASSAIVRGELFF. The DNA of the CDR3 is TGTGCCAGCAGTGCGATCGTCAGGGGGGAGCTGTTTTTT.

This clonotype was observed a handful of times. The chain is built from TRBV7-9 and TRBJ2-2, with 7 bases lining up with TRBD1. The CDR3 runs 15 residues. The J segment lost 7 bases and the V segment lost 5 bases, leaving 10 bases of the junction unmatched. Germline-derived CDR1 and CDR2 are SEHNR and FQNEAQ (reference sequence). For the CDR3, the DNA is TGTGCCAGCAGCACCGACAGGGATGAGGGCGGGGAGCTGTTTTTT. Translated, it gives CASSTDRDEGGELFF.

The count of this clonotype is one. The genes are TRBV11-2 and TRBJ1-2; possibly TRBD1 for D (5 bases). Per germline, CDR1 SGHAT and CDR2 FQNNGV. The V gene lost 0 bases and the J gene lost 3 bases, with 11 bases spanning the gap. The CDR3 contains 15 residues. The CDR3 nucleotides read TGTGCCAGCAGCTTAGAGGGCACAGGATACTATGGCTACACCTTC. Translating gives CASSLEGTGYYGYTF.

The chain employs TRBV7-6 and TRBJ1-1; 7 bases line up with TRBD1. Germline V CDR1 and CDR2: SGHVS, FNYEAQ. The length of the CDR3 is 14 residues. With V trimmed by 5 bases and J by 3 bases, 6 bases remained unmatched. CDR3 region: CASSLDRDHTEAFF. CDR3 DNA: TGTGCCAGCAGCCTCGACAGGGACCACACTGAAGCTTTCTTT.

The chain uses TRBV6-5 and TRBJ1-2; 8 bases fit TRBD1. CDR3 length equals 14 residues. V shed 2 bases, J shed 1 base, and the junction held 0 bases outside the gene matches. Germline CDR1 MNHEY, CDR2 SVGAGI. CDR3 in amino acids: CASSYDRGNYGYTF. The CDR3 DNA follows: TGTGCCAGCAGTTACGACAGGGGTAACTATGGCTACACCTTC.

The sample holds a few counts of this clonotype. The chain uses TRBV11-2 and TRBJ2-1; 11 bases map to TRBD2. There are 21 residues in the CDR3. CDR1 SGHAT and CDR2 FQNNGV come from the germline V gene. With V trimmed by 5 bases and J by 4 bases, 22 bases remained unmatched. CDR3 sequence: CASSTPTFSAPGTSGYNEQFF. In nucleotides, the CDR3 is TGTGCCAGCAGCACACCAACATTTTCAGCCCCTGGGACTAGCGGATACAATGAGCAGTTCTTC. Full variable domain (outside the CDR3, taken from reference TRBV11-2 and TRBJ2-1): EAGVAQSPRYKIIEKRQSVAFWCNPISGHATLYWYQQILGQGPKLLIQFQNNGVVDDSQLPKDRFSAERLKGVDSTLKIQPAKLEDSAVYLCASSTPTFSAPGTSGYNEQFFGPGTRLTVL.

This clonotype was counted once. The chain uses TRBV15 and TRBJ2-7; 11 nucleotides align to TRBD1. The CDR3 spans 15 residues. With 5 bases clipped from V and 0 bases from J, the junction kept 3 bases outside the gene matches. Germline CDR1 and CDR2: LNHNV and YYDKDF (reference sequence). This CDR3 reads CATSEGQGVSYEQYF. The CDR3 DNA is TGTGCCACCAGCGAGGGACAGGGGGTCTCCTACGAGCAGTACTTC.

The V gene is TRBV7-6, the J gene TRBJ2-3; D gene ambiguous. This CDR3 is 16 amino acids long. The germline gives CDR1 SGHVS, CDR2 FNYEAQ. Trimming cost V 4 bases and J 0 bases, with 14 bases left between them. The CDR3 DNA is TGTGCCAGCAGCTCCGGGCCTGACCGTAGCACAGATACGCAGTATTTT. It codes for CASSSGPDRSTDTQYF.

The chain couples TRBV6-1 to TRBJ1-4; D gene uncertain. The germline V gene has CDR1 MNHNS and CDR2 SASEGT. The CDR3 has 13 amino acids. Trimming stripped 6 bases from V and 4 bases from J, with 9 bases between. The CDR3 region is CASSRDLNEKLFF. The CDR3 nucleotides are TGTGCCAGCAGCCGGGATCTTAATGAAAAACTGTTTTTT.

This clonotype was detected only a few times. The chain's CDR3 is CSARPTRWSVVNEQFF. CDR3 DNA sequence: TGCAGTGCTAGACCCACCCGTTGGAGCGTGGTCAATGAGCAGTTCTTC. This chain connects TRBV20-1 to TRBJ2-1; no definite D call. The CDR3 is made up of 16 amino acids. Per the germline V gene, CDR1 is DFQATT and CDR2 is SNEGSKA (reference sequence). The V end lost 2 bases, the J end lost 6 bases, and 20 bases lay between the germline ends.

This sequence joins TRBV5-1 and TRBJ2-1, with 7 bases lining up with TRBD1. The CDR3 covers 14 residues. V was clipped by 2 bases and J by 10 bases; unmatched bases: 9. Germline V gene lookup returns CDR1 SGHRS and CDR2 YFSETQ. CDR3 sequence reads: CASSLGTGELEQFF. The CDR3 DNA reads as TGCGCCAGCAGCTTAGGAACAGGGGAGCTGGAGCAGTTCTTC. Complete variable domain (other parts from reference TRBV5-1 and TRBJ2-1): KAGVTQTPRYLIKTRGQQVTLSCSPISGHRSVSWYQQTPGQGLQFLFEYFSETQRNKGNFPGRFSGRQFSNSRSEMNVSTLELGDSALYLCASSLGTGELEQFFGPGTRLTVL.

In its sample, this clonotype was seen many times. This sequence joins TRBV12-3 or TRBV12-4 and TRBJ2-5; the D gene is possibly TRBD2 (5 bases). CDR3 length equals 12 residues. V was trimmed by 6 bases and J by 5 bases, leaving 10 bases between them. This CDR3 is CASSSSGETQYF. CDR3 sequence (DNA): TGTGCCAGCAGCTCCTCGGGGGAGACCCAGTACTTC.

This clonotype was detected a few times. The chain uses TRBV6-5 and TRBJ2-1, with 7 bases fitting TRBD2. Germline-derived CDR1 and CDR2 are MNHEY and SVGAGI. J was trimmed by 12 bases and V by 7 bases; bases with no gene match: 6. There are 11 residues in the CDR3. The CDR3 here is CASTQGGGQFF. CDR3 DNA sequence: TGTGCCAGCACCCAGGGCGGGGGGCAGTTCTTC.

The chain carries TRBV12-3 or TRBV12-4 and TRBJ1-6; possibly TRBD1 for D (5 bases). Between the trimmed V and J ends, which lost 5 bases and 10 bases, there was a span of 21 bases. This CDR3 comprises 16 residues. The CDR3 loop is CASSLDWGGSSSPLHF. DNA for the CDR3: TGTGCCAGCAGTCTCGACTGGGGCGGGAGTTCGTCACCCCTCCACTTT.

This CDR3 reads CASSFDRASMNTEAFF. CDR3 DNA sequence: TGCGCCAGCAGTTTCGACAGGGCCTCAATGAACACTGAAGCTTTCTTT. V and J are TRBV5-1 and TRBJ1-1; 7 bases match TRBD1. J lost 0 bases, V lost 5 bases, and 10 bases had no gene match. CDR1 and CDR2 from the germline V gene are SGHRS and YFSETQ. CDR3 length equals 16 residues.

V gene TRBV3-1 combines with J gene TRBJ2-1; 8 bases match TRBD2. Germline lookup yields CDR1 LGHDT and CDR2 YNNKEL (reference sequence). The V and J ends lost 3 bases and 8 bases, in that order; junction bases with no gene match: 9. The CDR3 length is 15 residues. The DNA of the CDR3 is TGTGCCAGCAGCCACGGACTAGCAATAGGGGATGAGCAGTTCTTC. This sequence encodes CASSHGLAIGDEQFF.

This clonotype was detected only a few times. This CDR3 reads CSVRGLSNYEQYF. As DNA, the CDR3 is TGCAGCGTTAGGGGGTTATCGAACTACGAGCAGTACTTC. The chain joins TRBV29-1 to TRBJ2-7, with a weak D call TRBD1 (6 bases). The length of the CDR3 is 13 residues. The V gene lost 5 bases and the J gene lost 3 bases, with 14 bases spanning the gap. In germline, CDR1 is SQVTM, CDR2 ANQGSEA.

The rearrangement links TRBV4-1 to TRBJ2-2; D is undetermined. Germline V gene data show CDR1 as MGHRA and CDR2 as YSYEKL. V lost 4 bases and J lost 4, with 16 bases in between. The CDR3 is 16 amino acids. CDR3 bases: TGCGCCAGCAGCCCCTTCTTAATAGGCGGCACCGGGGAGCTGTTTTTT. This encodes CASSPFLIGGTGELFF.

This clonotype has more than one count but fewer than ten. CDR3 residues: CSVDTGSTDTQYF. CDR3 bases: TGCAGCGTTGATACAGGTAGCACAGATACGCAGTATTTT. The rearrangement uses TRBV29-1 and TRBJ2-3; tentatively, D is TRBD1 (5 bases). Germline V CDR1 and CDR2: SQVTM, ANQGSEA. The CDR3 is made up of 13 amino acids. V lost 3 bases and J lost 0, with 7 bases in between.

The chain links TRBV12-3 or TRBV12-4 to TRBJ2-3, with a tentative D call TRBD2 (6 bases). Trimming cost V 3 bases and J 6 bases, with 19 bases left between them. This CDR3 is 16 amino acids long. CDR3 amino acids: CASSLGTPLRVDTQYF. The CDR3 DNA is TGTGCCAGCAGTTTGGGGACTCCACTCCGCGTGGATACGCAGTATTTT.

This chain uses TRBV6-1 with TRBJ2-5; tentatively, D is TRBD2 (7 bases). The CDR3 is 16 residues long. Trimming removed 8 bases from V and 7 bases from J, with 26 bases in between. Germline V gene sequence: CDR1 MNHNS, CDR2 SASEGT. This CDR3 is CASGLGGELNLGTQYF. The CDR3 region has the DNA TGTGCCAGCGGCCTAGGGGGGGAGCTTAACCTAGGGACCCAGTACTTC.

J is TRBJ1-1 and V is TRBV4-1; possibly TRBD1 for D (5 bases). The V end was cut by 1 base, the J end by 1 base, with 10 bases between. The germline V gene encodes CDR1 MGHRA and CDR2 YSYEKL. CDR3 length equals 15 residues. The CDR3 nucleotides read TGCGCCAGCAGCCAAGTAAGGGGCCAGAACACTGAAGCTTTCTTT. Translating gives CASSQVRGQNTEAFF.